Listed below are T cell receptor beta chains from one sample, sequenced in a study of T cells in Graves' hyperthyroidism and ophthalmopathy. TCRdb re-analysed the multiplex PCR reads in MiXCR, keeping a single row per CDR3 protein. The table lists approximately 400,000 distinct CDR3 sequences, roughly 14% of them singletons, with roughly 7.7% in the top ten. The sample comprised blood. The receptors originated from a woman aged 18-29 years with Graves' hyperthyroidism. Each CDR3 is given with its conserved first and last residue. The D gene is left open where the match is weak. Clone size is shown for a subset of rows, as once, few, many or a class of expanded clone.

CASSPQGARETQYF TRBJ2-5 few TRBD1 TRBV7-9
CASSSLGGGRETQYF TRBJ2-5 many - TRBV5-1
CASSQVQAPKLFF TRBJ1-4 few - TRBV4-1
CASRQGSTGNTIYF TRBJ1-3 many TRBD1 TRBV3-1
CASSASLAGEQYF TRBJ2-7 - TRBD2 TRBV9
CASSTGTSGFLVPYNEQFF TRBJ2-1 - TRBD2 TRBV12-3/TRBV12-4
CASSSLRLTGNYGYTF TRBJ1-2 - - TRBV4-1
CASSLKLAQSEQFF TRBJ2-1 few - TRBV5-1
CASSPPGAGGFYNEQFF TRBJ2-1 - TRBD2 TRBV14
CASGLAGTGELFF TRBJ2-2 few TRBD2 TRBV6-2/TRBV6-3
CASSLGATTNYEQYF TRBJ2-7 - - TRBV7-8
CASSPPRLIAGGLYEQYF TRBJ2-7 many TRBD2 TRBV13
CASSPGIYEQYF TRBJ2-7 many - TRBV12-3/TRBV12-4
CASRTGGASTDTQYF TRBJ2-3 many TRBD1 TRBV2
CSANFYAGARGEQFF TRBJ2-1 many - TRBV20-1
CSASDYGYTF TRBJ1-2 many - TRBV20-1
CSARGGLRLSLNEQYF TRBJ2-7 - - TRBV20-1
CASSHSRGWYNEQFF TRBJ2-1 many - TRBV7-3
CAWSPTEIRNTIYF TRBJ1-3 few - TRBV30
CASSLDFPPGALGQYF TRBJ2-7 many - TRBV11-2
CASSEGRPSTDTQYF TRBJ2-3 many - TRBV6-1
CASTEASGADTQYF TRBJ2-3 - TRBD2 TRBV7-9
CASSQVRGVFALQETQYF TRBJ2-5 - - TRBV4-1
CASSARSTDTQYF TRBJ2-3 many - TRBV3-1
CASSLGTGAGYTF TRBJ1-2 many TRBD1 TRBV7-9
CASSTASSGNTIYF TRBJ1-3 - - TRBV18
CASSPKGLAGVRNEQFF TRBJ2-1 many TRBD2 TRBV7-9
CASSPASGQDHEQYF TRBJ2-7 many TRBD1 TRBV12-3/TRBV12-4
CAISFGQAGAEAFF TRBJ1-1 many TRBD1 TRBV10-3
CASRTGPNQPQHF TRBJ1-5 many - TRBV5-1
CAWRLIDRGGYTF TRBJ1-2 many - TRBV30